The 18 T cell receptor beta chains presented below share a single source sample, sequenced in a study of shared clonotypes between healthy human individuals. Sequencing used immunoSEQ multiplex PCR; TCRdb keeps in-frame clones, though not all of them. The sample shows over a million clones, around four fifths of them seen only once. Source material: memory CD4+ T cells sorted from blood. As to subset: CD45RA-negative fraction. Receptors originate from a man between 18 and 29 years old in good health.

This clone was found many times. This rearrangement joins TRBV14 to TRBJ1-2, with D perhaps TRBD1 (6 bases). From germline, CDR1 is SGHDN and CDR2 FVKESK. V was cut by 0 bases and J by 1 base, with 18 bases left in between. The CDR3 extends over 18 amino acids. CDR3 sequence: CASSQEQGPLSLNYGYTF. CDR3 in DNA: TGTGCCAGCAGCCAAGAGCAGGGGCCCTTATCCCTTAACTATGGCTACACCTTC.

On this clone itself: Compared with germline, one end of the junction differs, possibly owing to a read error. The V gene is TRBV7-7, the J gene TRBJ2-1; D is tentatively TRBD1 or TRBD2 (5 bases each). The CDR3 is 16 residues long. The germline gives CDR1 SSHAT, CDR2 FNYEAQ (reference sequence). In DNA form, the CDR3 reads TGTGCTAGCAGCTTGGGGACCGGTAGCTCCTACAATGAGCAGTTCTTC. It codes for CASSLGTGSSYNEQFF.

This chain joins TRBV19 and TRBJ1-2; TRBD1 might be the D (6 bases). The CDR3 is made up of 15 amino acids. Germline loops: CDR1 LNHDA, CDR2 SQIVND (reference sequence). With 5 bases removed from V and 3 bases from J, the gap between germline ends came to 16 bases. As DNA, the CDR3 is TGTGCCAGTAGTCCGAGGGACACTGCCTACTATGGCTACACCTTC. Translated, it gives CASSPRDTAYYGYTF.

This clone was observed a handful of times. This CDR3 reads CATTREVGTEAFF. The CDR3 region has the DNA TGTGCCACCACCAGGGAGGTTGGCACTGAAGCTTTCTTT. This rearrangement joins TRBV27 to TRBJ1-1, with D perhaps TRBD1 (5 bases). The germline CDR1 and CDR2 sequences are MNHEY and SMNVEV (reference sequence). The CDR3 contains 13 residues. V was cut by 10 bases and J by 4 bases, with 16 bases left in between.

This chain joins TRBV6-5 and TRBJ1-2; tentatively, D is TRBD1 (6 bases). Trimming cost V 6 bases and J 1 base, with 15 bases left between them. Germline lookup yields CDR1 MNHEY and CDR2 SVGAGI. The CDR3 has 15 residues. The CDR3 nucleotides are TGTGCCAGCAGCTTAGACAGGTCCTTTAACTATGGCTACACCTTC. The encoded protein is CASSLDRSFNYGYTF.

Many counts were recorded for this clone. This sample includes further DNA sequences coding for the same CDR3. V and J are TRBV29-1 and TRBJ1-6; D is ambiguous. The CDR3 totals 18 residues. The germline gives CDR1 SQVTM, CDR2 ANQGSEA. The V gene lost 4 bases and the J gene lost 0 bases, with 19 bases spanning the gap. DNA of the CDR3: TGCAGCGTTGTAAAGGGTCCGAACTTTAGCTCCTATAATTCACCCCTCCACTTT. It encodes CSVVKGPNFSSYNSPLHF.

This chain links TRBV7-9 with TRBJ1-2; 9 nucleotides align to TRBD1. This CDR3 contains 15 residues. Per the germline V gene, CDR1 is SEHNR and CDR2 is FQNEAQ (reference sequence). Unmatched junction bases numbered 5, after V lost 1 base and J lost 5 bases. CDR3 sequence (DNA): TGTGCCAGCAGCTTAGTAGCGGGACAGGGATATGGCTACACCTTC. Its protein is CASSLVAGQGYGYTF.

The chain combines TRBV4-3 with TRBJ2-1; no clear D gene. Germline loops: CDR1 LGHNA, CDR2 YSLEER. The CDR3 runs 15 residues. V shed 0 bases and J shed 4 bases, with 10 bases lying between them. The CDR3 region has the DNA TGCGCCAGCAGCCAAGAAGGGATTTTTTACAATGAGCAGTTCTTC. This encodes CASSQEGIFYNEQFF.

This chain uses TRBV7-9 with TRBJ2-7; D remains ambiguous. Trimming stripped 0 bases from V and 4 bases from J, with 7 bases between. The V gene's germline CDR1 is SEHNR and CDR2 FQNEAQ (reference sequence). This CDR3 is 13 amino acids long. The CDR3 sequence: CASSLAGFYEQYF. The CDR3, as DNA: TGTGCCAGCAGCTTAGCGGGATTTTACGAGCAGTACTTC. The full variable domain, completed using reference TRBV7-9 and TRBJ2-7, is DTGVSQNPRHKITKRGQNVTFRCDPISEHNRLYWYRQTLGQGPEFLTYFQNEAQLEKSRLLSDRFSAERPKGSFSTLEIQRTEQGDSAMYLCASSLAGFYEQYFGPGTRLTVT.

The genes are TRBV2 and TRBJ2-1; 7 bases line up with TRBD2. Trimming at V came to 8 bases and at J to 10 bases, leaving 8 bases not matched to a gene. Germline CDR1 reads SNHLY; CDR2 reads FYNNEI. There are 12 residues in the CDR3. The CDR3 DNA sequence: TGTGCCAGCTCGGGGAGGGTTGGGGAGCAGTTCTTC. Amino acid sequence: CASSGRVGEQFF.

V usage is TRBV27 and J usage is TRBJ2-5, with 10 bases matching TRBD2. J lost 2 bases, V lost 11 bases, and 5 bases had no gene match. The germline V gene encodes CDR1 MNHEY and CDR2 SMNVEV (reference sequence). The CDR3 contains 13 residues. CDR3 coding DNA: TGTGCCGGACTAGCGGACAATCAAGAGACCCAGTACTTC. Amino acids: CAGLADNQETQYF.

The chain joins TRBV19 to TRBJ1-2, with D possibly TRBD1 on 6 matching bases. The CDR3 extends over 13 amino acids. Germline CDR1 reads LNHDA; CDR2 reads SQIVND (reference sequence). Trimming stripped 8 bases from V and 9 bases from J, with 19 bases between. The CDR3 spells CASLGDIDGSYTF. DNA of the CDR3: TGTGCCAGTCTTGGGGACATAGATGGGAGCTACACCTTC. Full variable domain (remainder filled in from reference TRBV19 and TRBJ1-2): DGGITQSPKYLFRKEGQNVTLSCEQNLNHDAMYWYRQDPGQGLRLIYYSQIVNDFQKGDIAEGYSVSREKKESFPLTVTSAQKNPTAFYLCASLGDIDGSYTFGSGTRLTVV.

The genes are TRBV28 and TRBJ1-3; D might be TRBD1 (5 bases). The CDR3 is made up of 14 amino acids. The V gene lost 6 bases and the J gene lost 2 bases, with 11 bases spanning the gap. Germline CDR1 is MDHEN and CDR2 is SYDVKM. The CDR3 is CASRNQGPGNTIYF. The DNA of the CDR3 is TGTGCCAGCAGGAATCAGGGACCTGGAAACACCATATATTTT.

This clone was observed a handful of times. The CDR3: CASSYKQGLAGNTIYF. The DNA for the CDR3 is TGTGCCAGCAGTTACAAGCAGGGGCTCGCTGGAAACACCATATATTTT. V and J are TRBV6-5 and TRBJ1-3; TRBD1 is a possible D gene (6 bases). Trimming pared 2 bases from V and 2 bases from J, leaving 13 bases between. CDR1 is MNHEY, CDR2 SVGAGI, per germline. The CDR3 is made up of 16 amino acids.

The chain employs TRBV2 and TRBJ2-7; D possibly uses TRBD1 or TRBD2 (5 bases each). The CDR3 has 16 amino acids. Trimming cost V 1 base and J 3 bases, with 16 bases left between them. Per germline, CDR1 SNHLY and CDR2 FYNNEI. The CDR3 DNA is TGTGCCAGCAGTGAAGTGGTGAGGGGTTGGGACTACGAGCAGTACTTC. Its translation: CASSEVVRGWDYEQYF. Filled out from reference TRBV2 and TRBJ2-7, the complete variable domain reads EPEVTQTPSHQVTQMGQEVILRCVPISNHLYFYWYRQILGQKVEFLVSFYNNEISEKSEIFDDQFSVERPDGSNFTLKIRSTKLEDSAMYFCASSEVVRGWDYEQYFGPGTRLTVT.

This chain uses TRBV28 with TRBJ1-5; a possible D gene is TRBD1 (6 bases). Per the germline V gene, CDR1 is MDHEN and CDR2 is SYDVKM. This CDR3 is 13 amino acids long. The V and J ends lost 5 bases and 7 bases respectively, with 12 bases between them. The CDR3 is CASSAQGPQPQHF. The CDR3 coding sequence is TGTGCCAGCAGTGCACAGGGTCCGCAGCCCCAGCATTTT.

This clone was counted a few times. CDR3 region: CASSQGDREETQYF. The CDR3 DNA follows: TGCGCCAGCAGCCAAGGAGACAGGGAGGAGACCCAGTACTTC. The chain carries TRBV4-1 and TRBJ2-5; 7 nucleotides line up with TRBD1. V was pared by 1 base and J by 5 bases, with 4 bases of the junction left unmatched. This CDR3 comprises 14 residues. Germline V gene lookup returns CDR1 MGHRA and CDR2 YSYEKL.

Concerning this clone itself: The same CDR3 also results from other DNA sequences found in this sample. This sequence joins TRBV28 and TRBJ1-1; D unresolved. Germline CDR1 and CDR2: MDHEN and SYDVKM. The CDR3 runs to 11 residues. The V and J ends lost 7 bases and 6 bases respectively, with 9 bases between them. The CDR3 region is CASTRAAEAFF. In DNA, the CDR3 is TGTGCCAGCACCCGGGCGGCTGAAGCTTTCTTT.